The clone carrying this T cell receptor beta chain came up a few times. Its matching antigen is unknown. The record originates from a study of response to subunit inactivated influenza vaccine. Whole-study findings and limits: There was a suggestion from the authors that each seasonal influenza vaccination recruits few new T cells.

TCRdb used MiXCR to reprocess the RT-PCR reads, holding one entry per CDR3 protein. The table has more than 600,000 distinct CDR3 sequences, less than 20% seen once; the top ten hold 9.5% to 13%. The CDR3 is made up of 13 amino acids. Germline CDR1 is MNHNS and CDR2 is SASEGT. Trimming removed 6 bases from V and 6 bases from J, with 14 bases in between. The starting material was PBMCs from blood, obtained more than 4 days after vaccination. The chain has TRBV6-1 and TRBJ1-2; D call uncertain. The source of this sequence is a man between 45 and 60 years old who received an inactivated influenza vaccine. The CDR3 DNA reads TGTGCCAGCAGCCCGGACCTGGCGGATGGCTACACCTTC. Protein product: CASSPDLADGYTF.